Following are 12 T cell receptor beta chains from one sample sequenced in a study of identical twins. TCRdb reprocessed the 5' RACE reads via MiXCR and lists one record per CDR3 protein. The sample lists 350,000 or so distinct CDR3 sequences, around 9.7% occurring once. The sample taken for sequencing was naive T cells sorted from blood. The receptors originated from a woman between 45 and 60 years old in good health.

The rearrangement joins TRBV9 to TRBJ2-3; D call uncertain. Germline values: CDR1 SGDLS, CDR2 YYNGEE. The CDR3 has 16 residues. With 6 bases removed from V and 1 base from J, the gap between germline ends came to 18 bases. CDR3 in amino acids: CASMPAESYGTDTQYF. CDR3 in DNA: TGTGCCAGCATGCCGGCCGAGTCTTACGGCACAGATACGCAGTATTTT.

This clonotype has a count of ten or more. This chain connects TRBV4-1 to TRBJ2-3; no clear D. Germline assignment: CDR1 MGHRA and CDR2 YSYEKL. The CDR3 loop spans 14 amino acids. The V end lost 0 bases, the J end lost 0 bases, and 4 bases lay between the germline ends. In DNA form, the CDR3 reads TGCGCCAGCAGCCAAGAAGGCAGCACAGATACGCAGTATTTT. Translated, it gives CASSQEGSTDTQYF.

In its sample, this clonotype was seen a few times. The rearrangement joins TRBV28 to TRBJ2-5; D is uncertain. The germline gives CDR1 MDHEN, CDR2 SYDVKM. This CDR3 has 13 residues. The V gene lost 5 bases and the J gene lost 3 bases, with 10 bases spanning the gap. CDR3 nucleotide sequence: TGTGCCAGCAGTCAACAGCTAGAAGAGACCCAGTACTTC. Encoded protein: CASSQQLEETQYF.

This clonotype was counted many times. This chain uses TRBV5-1 with TRBJ1-1; no clear D. The CDR3 spans 14 residues. V was cut by 3 bases and J by 1 base, with 10 bases left in between. From germline, CDR1 is SGHRS and CDR2 YFSETQ. The CDR3: CASSYLERNTEAFF. The CDR3 region has the DNA TGCGCCAGCAGCTACCTCGAACGGAACACTGAAGCTTTCTTT.

In this sample, this clonotype turned up a few times. CDR3 DNA: TGCAGCGTTGGGGGGTTGTGGGCAGACGAGCAGTACTTC. Protein: CSVGGLWADEQYF. V usage is TRBV29-1 and J usage is TRBJ2-7; either TRBD1 or TRBD2 may supply D (5 bases each). The V gene lost 4 bases and the J gene lost 5 bases, with 15 bases spanning the gap. The CDR3 has 13 residues. Germline CDR1 and CDR2: SQVTM and ANQGSEA.

The CDR3 nucleotides read TGTGCCAGCAGTCCCTCGAAGGGGGCTGGCACTGAAGCTTTCTTT. This gives the protein CASSPSKGAGTEAFF. V is TRBV6-6 and J is TRBJ1-1; 7 bases agree with TRBD1. Germline loops: CDR1 MNHNY, CDR2 SVGAGI (reference sequence). The CDR3 contains 15 residues. J lost 4 bases, V lost 5 bases, and 10 bases had no gene match.

This clonotype was observed many times. The chain recombines TRBV2 with TRBJ2-1, with 8 nucleotides matching TRBD2. Germline trimming cut 5 bases from V and 4 bases from J; bases unmatched to any gene: 4. Germline CDR1 reads SNHLY; CDR2 reads FYNNEI. CDR3 size: 14 residues. Here the CDR3 DNA reads TGTGCCAGCAGTCGGCGGGAGGATTACAATGAGCAGTTCTTC. Protein: CASSRREDYNEQFF.

This clonotype was observed a few times. The genes are TRBV19 and TRBJ1-2; 7 bases match TRBD1. The CDR3 runs 15 residues. Losses at the gene ends were 4 bases for V and 6 bases for J; bases not matched to a gene: 11. Germline V lookup: CDR1 LNHDA, CDR2 SQIVND (reference sequence). CDR3 amino acids: CASSTPGTVTDGYTF. CDR3 DNA: TGTGCCAGTAGTACCCCCGGGACAGTAACGGATGGCTACACCTTC.

This clonotype was counted many times. This rearrangement joins TRBV7-9 to TRBJ2-4; 10 bases are shared with TRBD2. J was trimmed by 9 bases and V by 2 bases; bases with no gene match: 4. The CDR3 contains 14 residues. Looked up from germline, CDR1 is SEHNR and CDR2 is FQNEAQ (reference sequence). In DNA, the CDR3 is TGTGCCAGCAGCTTATTAGCGGGAGGTAGCATTCAGTACTTC. This sequence encodes CASSLLAGGSIQYF.

This clonotype showed up just a few times. The chain joins TRBV25-1 to TRBJ1-1; 12 bases align to TRBD1. This CDR3 spans 14 amino acids. CDR1 MGHDK and CDR2 SYGVNS come from the germline V gene. V was clipped by 6 bases and J by 8 bases; unmatched bases: 7. The CDR3 region has the DNA TGTGCCAGCAGATGGACCGGGACAGGGGGCGAAGCTTTCTTT. Translated, it gives CASRWTGTGGEAFF.

The table lists this clonotype with many counts. The chain carries TRBV10-2 and TRBJ1-3, with D hard to call. V was clipped by 7 bases and J by 0 bases, with 13 bases between them. The CDR3 consists of 15 residues. Germline V gives CDR1 WSHSY, CDR2 SAAADI. CDR3 in amino acids: CASIDDIYSGNTIYF. The CDR3 nucleotides read TGCGCCAGCATTGACGACATATACTCTGGAAACACCATATATTTT.

This chain connects TRBV30 to TRBJ2-1, with D possibly matching TRBD2 (6 bases). The germline V and J ends were trimmed by 4 bases and 9 bases, with 16 bases remaining between them. CDR1 and CDR2 (germline): GTSNPN, SVGIG (reference sequence). The CDR3 contains 13 residues. CDR3 loop: CAWNSEARGEQFF. The CDR3, as DNA: TGTGCCTGGAACTCCGAGGCGCGGGGTGAGCAGTTCTTC.